Sequencing of this T cell receptor (beta chain) was carried out in a study of T cell responses to AZD1222 COVID-19 vaccine (dated by TCRdb to 2020 to 2022). For context, the study as a whole: A total of roughly 240 trial participants underwent TCR sequencing, of whom some 210 received two doses of AZD1222 and some 25 received two doses of the MenACWY control vaccine. Enrollment into the trials was organized by age into subgroups of 18-55, 56-69 and 70-plus years, and those subgroups contained roughly 150, 30 and 60 TCR-sequenced participants, respectively.

The CDR3 regions of human TCRbeta chains were subjected to immunosequencing. The authors processed their data as follows. Repertoire TCRs were matched against a reference library of SARS-CoV-2-specific TCRs generated with the MIRA antigen-specificity platform. Breadth meant the fraction of unique TCRs that were SARS-CoV-2-associated, whereas depth meant the fraction of total T cells that were SARS-CoV-2-associated. Each spike-specific TCR was assigned to its reactive spike region and to a CD4 or CD8 class using the MIRA data. Log10-transformed breadth and depth values were compared by one-way ANOVA with Sidak's multiple comparisons tests. Sourced from immuneACCESS, this table was stored by TCRdb with only in-frame sequences that have V and J called. A share of the clones is absent; for the studies checked, an unresolved V gene accounts for under half, and the remainder has no known explanation. From that table come the V and J calls and clone size; the DNA was used to work out D and trimming. Recorded for this sample are roughly 99,000 clones; 92% of them occurred a single time. The biggest ten clones account for around 8.6% of the sample.

Trimming takes 2 bases off V and 11 bases off J; junction bases not matched to a gene: 9. CDR1 and CDR2 (MNHEY, SVGEGT) derive from the germline V gene. The CDR3 measures 14 amino acids from cysteine to phenylalanine. This entry keeps only the CDR3 DNA: 42 bases, framed from base 1. The time point label corresponds to: about 28 days (+/-7) after the second vaccine dose. AZD1222 recipients whose second dose came at about 4 weeks and those whose second dose came at about 12 weeks were combined into one group, since spike-specific TCR depth and breadth did not differ between the two schedules. Vaccinee samples came from UK trials COV001 and COV002, including a single-blind randomized controlled phase 2/3 trial of AZD1222 (ChAdOx1 nCoV-19) in healthy adults. Trial participant PBMC samples were collected at day 0 and day 28 after the second dose for TCRbeta chain sequencing. As concerns this clone: It has no known antigen specificity. Base qualities are not provided; no much larger clone lies one nucleotide away.

The paper's findings and limits, for the study overall: Conclusions about previously exposed vaccinees are limited, since just 5 or 6 AZD1222 recipients were seropositive for SARS-CoV-2 at baseline. No day 14 peak-response samples were available, so repertoires were characterized only after the peak T cell response. Most participants were white British and females outnumbered males, and the authors suggested that clonal diversity may have been underestimated. Spike-specific TCR breadth and depth rose significantly after two AZD1222 doses compared with day 0 and with MenACWY recipients. Epitopes outside the regions mutated in the B.1.351 and B.1.1.7 variants were reportedly recognized by nearly half of the unique spike-specific TCRs. Vaccine-associated CD4 TCRs spanned the whole spike protein, with dominant responses in regions 160-218 and 743-854. The 56-69-year group was small, and its depth increase did not reach significance, likely because of low power.

The sequencing here drew on peripheral blood, taken 28 days after the second AZD1222 dose. The sequence came from an adult who received the AZD1222 COVID-19 vaccine. This chain is built from TRBV6-2 or TRBV6-3 and TRBJ2-1; 7 bases in the junction line up with TRBD2. The DNA is as follows: TGTGCCAGCAGTTACAGCAGTACCGGGACTAAGCAGTTCTTC. It translates to CASSYSSTGTKQFF.